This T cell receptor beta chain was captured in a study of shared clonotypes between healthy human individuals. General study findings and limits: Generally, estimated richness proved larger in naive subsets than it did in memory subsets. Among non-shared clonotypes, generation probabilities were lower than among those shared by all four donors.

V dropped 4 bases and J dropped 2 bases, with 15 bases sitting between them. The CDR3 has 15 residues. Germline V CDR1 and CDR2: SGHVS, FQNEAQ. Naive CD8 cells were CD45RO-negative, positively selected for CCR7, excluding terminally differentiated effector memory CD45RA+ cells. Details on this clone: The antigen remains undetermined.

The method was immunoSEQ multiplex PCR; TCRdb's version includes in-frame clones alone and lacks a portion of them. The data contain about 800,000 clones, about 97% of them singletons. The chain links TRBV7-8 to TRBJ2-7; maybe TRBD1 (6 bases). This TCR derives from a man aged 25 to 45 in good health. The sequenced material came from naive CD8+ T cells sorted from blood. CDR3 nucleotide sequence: TGTGCCAGCAGCTCCGACAGGTTTACCCCCTACGAGCAGTACTTC. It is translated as CASSSDRFTPYEQYF.